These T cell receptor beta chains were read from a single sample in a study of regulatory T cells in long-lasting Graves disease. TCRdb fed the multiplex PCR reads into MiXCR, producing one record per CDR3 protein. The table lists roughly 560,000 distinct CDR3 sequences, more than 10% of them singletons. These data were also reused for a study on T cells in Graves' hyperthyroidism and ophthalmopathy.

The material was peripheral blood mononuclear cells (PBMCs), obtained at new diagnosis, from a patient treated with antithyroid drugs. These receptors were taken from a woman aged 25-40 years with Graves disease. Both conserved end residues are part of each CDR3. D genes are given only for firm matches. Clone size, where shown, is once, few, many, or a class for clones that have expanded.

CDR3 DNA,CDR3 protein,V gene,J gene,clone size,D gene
TGTGCCAGCAGCGTAGGGGGAGGAGGTCAGCCCCAGCATTTT,CASSVGGGGQPQHF,TRBV9,TRBJ1-5,.,.
TGTGCCAGCAGCCCTCGACTAGCGGGATCAGATACGCAGTATTTT,CASSPRLAGSDTQYF,TRBV11-3,TRBJ2-3,.,TRBD2
TGCAGTGCTCGACAGGGATTTTCCTATGGCTACACCTTC,CSARQGFSYGYTF,TRBV20-1,TRBJ1-2,.,TRBD1
TGTGCCAGCAGTAATTGGACCCCCATGCTCCACTTT,CASSNWTPMLHF,TRBV7-9,TRBJ1-6,few,.
TGTGCCAGCGGAGCCGCGAGCTCCTACAATGAGCAGTTCTTC,CASGAASSYNEQFF,TRBV7-9,TRBJ2-1,many,.
TGTGCCAGTAGTATGGACTTGGGAAGCAATCAGCCCCAGCATTTT,CASSMDLGSNQPQHF,TRBV19,TRBJ1-5,many,.
TGTGCCAGCAGGTCATTTGGGGAGACCCAGTACTTC,CASRSFGETQYF,TRBV3-1,TRBJ2-5,many,.
TGTGCCATCAGTGAGTCAGCCGGGTCCGGCTACACCTTC,CAISESAGSGYTF,TRBV10-3,TRBJ1-2,many,.
TGTGCCAGCAGCTGGGGCCTCAGGGAAGCCAAAAACATTCAGTACTTC,CASSWGLREAKNIQYF,TRBV11-2,TRBJ2-4,many,.
TGCAGTGCTAGAGATCATACAGGGAACACCGGGGAGCTGTTTTTT,CSARDHTGNTGELFF,TRBV20-1,TRBJ2-2,many,.
TGTGCCAGTCGAAGACAGGGGGCGGTCGGGACCCAGTACTTC,CASRRQGAVGTQYF,TRBV6-1,TRBJ2-5,few,TRBD1
TGCAGCGTTGCTGAGGACAGGCTTTATGGCTACACCTTC,CSVAEDRLYGYTF,TRBV29-1,TRBJ1-2,many,TRBD1
TGTGCCACCAGCAGAGGGACAGGGTTCGACGAGCAGTACTTC,CATSRGTGFDEQYF,TRBV15,TRBJ2-7,many,TRBD1
TGTGCCAGCAGTGAGGACTGGGGGGGAGCTAATGAAAAACTGTTTTTT,CASSEDWGGANEKLFF,TRBV2,TRBJ1-4,.,.
TGTGCCAGCAGCGCGCGATTGGGGGCGAATAATTCACCCCTCCACTTT,CASSARLGANNSPLHF,TRBV7-2,TRBJ1-6,few,.
TGTGCCAGCAGTACACCGGGACAGTCCCAGCATTTT,CASSTPGQSQHF,TRBV6-2/TRBV6-3,TRBJ1-5,few,TRBD1
TGTGCCAGCAGTTTTGGCGCAGGGGTAACTGAAGCTTTCTTT,CASSFGAGVTEAFF,TRBV27,TRBJ1-1,.,.
TGTGCCAGCAGCCATCGGCGGGACCAAGAGACCCAGTACTTC,CASSHRRDQETQYF,TRBV3-1,TRBJ2-5,many,.
TGTGCCAGCAGGGCAGGGCCTAATCAGCCCCAGCATTTT,CASRAGPNQPQHF,TRBV12-3/TRBV12-4,TRBJ1-5,many,.
TGTGCCAGCAGAGCTGACAGCAACTATGGCTACACCTTC,CASRADSNYGYTF,TRBV6-1,TRBJ1-2,many,.
TGTGCCAGCAGCGTAGGAGGCGGAAATGGGCAGTTCTTC,CASSVGGGNGQFF,TRBV9,TRBJ2-1,many,.
TGTGCCAGCAGTGAAAGCTCTAGCGGAGAACAAGAGACCCAGTACTTC,CASSESSSGEQETQYF,TRBV2,TRBJ2-5,.,TRBD2
TGTGCCAGCAGGGACTTCCCGAGTTTGAACACTGAAGCTTTCTTT,CASRDFPSLNTEAFF,TRBV27,TRBJ1-1,many,.
TGTGCCAGCTCCGGTCGGGACACAAGCACAGATACGCAGTATTTT,CASSGRDTSTDTQYF,TRBV18,TRBJ2-3,many,.
TGTGCCAGCAGCTTTCAGGGGGCGCGGAACACCGGGGAGCTGTTTTTT,CASSFQGARNTGELFF,TRBV5-6,TRBJ2-2,few,TRBD1
TGTGCCAGCAGTCGAGAGATCACAGATACGCAGTATTTT,CASSREITDTQYF,TRBV7-3,TRBJ2-3,many,.
TGTGCCAGCAGCGGGACAGGGGGCTCGACAGATACGCAGTATTTT,CASSGTGGSTDTQYF,TRBV2,TRBJ2-3,many,TRBD1
TGCAGTACCAATCCGGGAGGGCCAGTCAATGAGCAGTTCTTC,CSTNPGGPVNEQFF,TRBV20-1,TRBJ2-1,many,TRBD2
TGCGCCAGCAGCTTGGGACCCCTACCAGTAAACACTGAAGCTTTCTTT,CASSLGPLPVNTEAFF,TRBV5-1,TRBJ1-1,many,.
TGTGCCAGCAGTTATCTCGCAGCGGGAGGCTTCTACGAGCAGTACTTC,CASSYLAAGGFYEQYF,TRBV28,TRBJ2-7,many,TRBD2
TGCAGTGCTTCGTCCCGGGACAGGGGCCAAGAGCCCCAGCATTTT,CSASSRDRGQEPQHF,TRBV20-1,TRBJ1-5,.,TRBD1
TGTGCCAGCGACATCGGTTACCGTCAGCCCCAGCATTTT,CASDIGYRQPQHF,TRBV12-3/TRBV12-4,TRBJ1-5,many,.
TGCAGTGCTAGCGGACAGGCTACTAACTATGGCTACACCTTC,CSASGQATNYGYTF,TRBV20-1,TRBJ1-2,.,TRBD1
TGTGCCAGCAGAGACGCCGGGACAGGGGAGGTTGAAGCTTTCTTT,CASRDAGTGEVEAFF,TRBV28,TRBJ1-1,few,TRBD1
TGCAGTGCGATTCAGGATCGAGCGGGAGTAGGTGAGCAGTACTTC,CSAIQDRAGVGEQYF,TRBV20-1,TRBJ2-7,few,TRBD2
TGTGCCAGCAGTGCGGGTAGGGGGGAGACCCAGTACTTC,CASSAGRGETQYF,TRBV2,TRBJ2-5,many,.
TGTGCCAGCAGGATGACAGGGGTCACCGGGGAGCTGTTTTTT,CASRMTGVTGELFF,TRBV28,TRBJ2-2,.,TRBD1
TGTGCCAGCAGCTTACGCCGGCTAGCGGGAGTGTATTTAACAGATACGCAGTATTTT,CASSLRRLAGVYLTDTQYF,TRBV11-2,TRBJ2-3,many,TRBD2
TGTGCCAGCAGCTTAGGACTAGCGGGTCAAATTATCACAGATACGCAGTATTTT,CASSLGLAGQIITDTQYF,TRBV7-9,TRBJ2-3,.,TRBD2
TGCGCCAGCAGCTTGGCAGGTGCGGGACCCTACGAGCAGTACTTC,CASSLAGAGPYEQYF,TRBV5-1,TRBJ2-7,few,.
TGTGCCAGCAGCTCTGACAGGGTCAATCCCTACGAGCAGTACTTC,CASSSDRVNPYEQYF,TRBV11-3,TRBJ2-7,many,TRBD1
TGCAGTGCTAGAGATCATAGCGGGAGGGCCCTCGCCCAATCGGATACGCAGTATTTT,CSARDHSGRALAQSDTQYF,TRBV20-1,TRBJ2-3,many,TRBD2
TGTGCCAGCAGCCCCCGAGCGGGAGACTACACCGGGGAGCTGTTTTTT,CASSPRAGDYTGELFF,TRBV11-2,TRBJ2-2,few,TRBD2
TGCAGTGCTATACCCGGCTACGCGAATGAGCAGTTCTTC,CSAIPGYANEQFF,TRBV20-1,TRBJ2-1,few,.
TGTGCCAGCACCCATCTGGGACGGGGTAATGAAAAACTGTTTTTT,CASTHLGRGNEKLFF,TRBV12-3/TRBV12-4,TRBJ1-4,many,.
TGTGCCAGCAGCTTAGTTGCGACAGGGTTGGATGAGCAGTTCTTC,CASSLVATGLDEQFF,TRBV7-9,TRBJ2-1,many,TRBD1
TGTGCCACCAGTGATTATCCATTACAGGGGGGCTGGAACACCGGGGAGCTGTTTTTT,CATSDYPLQGGWNTGELFF,TRBV24-1,TRBJ2-2,many,TRBD1
TGTGCCAGCAGTGCTCCGGGACAGACCTACAATGAGCAGTTCTTC,CASSAPGQTYNEQFF,TRBV28,TRBJ2-1,many,TRBD1
TGTGCCAGCAAGCTCGGGACAGGAGTCTACGAGCAGTACTTC,CASKLGTGVYEQYF,TRBV27,TRBJ2-7,many,TRBD1
TGTGCCAGCAGTTCATCCCAGAGCGATACGCAGTATTTT,CASSSSQSDTQYF,TRBV2,TRBJ2-3,many,.
TGTGCCAGCACGACAGAGAGCTCCTACGAGCAGTACTTC,CASTTESSYEQYF,TRBV2,TRBJ2-7,.,.
TGTGCCAGCACTCAGGCGGGGGGTACGCAGTATTTT,CASTQAGGTQYF,TRBV7-2,TRBJ2-3,.,TRBD2
TGTGCCAGCAGAAGTTGGGTAGCGGCGAGCACAGATACGCAGTATTTT,CASRSWVAASTDTQYF,TRBV7-2,TRBJ2-3,many,.